These 20 T cell receptor beta chains originate from one sample sequenced in a study of blood T cell repertoires in COVID-19. This table comes from immunoSEQ multiplex PCR, and its TCRdb copy is limited to in-frame clones, with some not included. The sample records approximately 210,000 clones, 94% being singletons. The sequenced material came from peripheral blood. Receptor source: a man aged 25-45 years with COVID-19, enrolled during active disease.

The chain is built from TRBV1 and TRBJ2-1; the tabulated D call, TRBD2, remains unverified against the DNA. TRBV1 is described as a pseudogene. The CDR3 loop spans 12 amino acids. As DNA, the CDR3 is TGCACCCTCACTAGGTTATACAATGAGCAGTTCTTC. It codes for CTLTRLYNEQFF.

V and J are TRBV4-1 and TRBJ2-7; 10 nucleotides align to TRBD2. Trimming cost V 0 bases and J 0 bases; bases outside gene matches: 14. Germline assignment: CDR1 MGHRA and CDR2 YSYEKL. There are 20 residues in the CDR3. CDR3 nucleotides: TGCGCCAGCAGCCAAGATTGGGGCGCGCTAGCGGGGGCTTCCTCCTACGAGCAGTACTTC. Amino acids: CASSQDWGALAGASSYEQYF.

The chain has TRBV5-5 and TRBJ2-2; D possibly corresponds to TRBD2 (6 bases). The germline gives CDR1 SGHKS, CDR2 YYEKEE (reference sequence). The CDR3 is 14 amino acids. The V and J ends lost 4 bases and 3 bases respectively, with 10 bases between them. The CDR3 DNA sequence: TGTGCCAGCAGCCCGGGAGCCCACACCGGGGAGCTGTTTTTT. It translates to CASSPGAHTGELFF.

The genes are TRBV27 and TRBJ2-7; TRBD1 matches at 7 bases. Trimming took 3 bases from V and 3 from J; bases not matched to a gene: 2. CDR3 length equals 13 residues. Germline values: CDR1 MNHEY, CDR2 SMNVEV (reference sequence). The CDR3: CASSFRQGYEQYF. The CDR3 DNA sequence: TGTGCCAGCAGTTTCCGACAGGGCTACGAGCAGTACTTC.

This clone was recorded only once. The chain uses TRBV5-5 and TRBJ1-2; D call uncertain. CDR1 SGHKS and CDR2 YYEKEE come from the germline V gene (reference sequence). Trimming stripped 1 base from V and 2 bases from J, with 9 bases between. CDR3 length: 14 residues. The CDR3 reads CASSLRPGNYGYTF. The CDR3 DNA reads as TGTGCCAGCAGCTTGAGACCGGGGAACTATGGCTACACCTTC.

The chain has TRBV7-9 and TRBJ2-7; 7 bases fit TRBD1. Germline CDR1 and CDR2: SEHNR and FQNEAQ (reference sequence). This CDR3 region has 15 residues. V gave up 5 bases and J gave up 3 bases; unmatched junction bases: 10. The CDR3 region is CASSGMDRRNYEQYF. The CDR3 bases are TGTGCCAGCAGCGGGATGGACAGGAGAAACTACGAGCAGTACTTC.

The chain joins TRBV19 to TRBJ1-6, with D possibly matching TRBD1 (5 bases). The CDR3 extends over 16 amino acids. Looked up from germline, CDR1 is LNHDA and CDR2 is SQIVND (reference sequence). The ends were cut back, 5 bases at V and 3 bases at J, with 14 bases in the middle. CDR3 nucleotide sequence: TGTGCCAGTAGTTCCGGAGGGGTGGGCTATAATTCACCCCTCCACTTT. Its protein product is CASSSGGVGYNSPLHF.

This rearrangement joins TRBV5-1 to TRBJ2-2; 9 positions agree with TRBD2. The V gene's germline CDR1 is SGHRS and CDR2 YFSETQ. The CDR3 is 15 amino acids. V lost 2 bases and J lost 3; bases outside the gene matches: 2. CDR3 bases: TGCGCCAGCAGCTTTAGCGGGGGACACACCGGGGAGCTGTTTTTT. Its translation is CASSFSGGHTGELFF.

The chain is built from TRBV30 and TRBJ1-2, with D perhaps TRBD1 (5 bases). Germline V gene sequence: CDR1 GTSNPN, CDR2 SVGIG (reference sequence). The CDR3 extends over 12 amino acids. Trimming shortened V by 5 bases and J by 2 bases, and 9 bases separated the two germline ends. In DNA form, the CDR3 reads TGTGCCTGGGCAACAGGAAACTATGGCTACACCTTC. Its translation: CAWATGNYGYTF. The entire variable domain, with the rest obtained from reference TRBV30 and TRBJ1-2, is as follows: SQTIHQWPATLVQPVGSPLSLECTVEGTSNPNLYWYRQAAGRGLQLLFYSVGIGQISSEVPQNLSASRPQDRQFILSSKKLLLSDSGFYLCAWATGNYGYTFGSGTRLTVV.

The rearrangement links TRBV16 to TRBJ1-6; possible D gene TRBD1, 6 bases. CDR3 length: 15 residues. The germline gives CDR1 KGHSY, CDR2 FQNENV. Trimming stripped 3 bases from V and 7 bases from J, with 13 bases between. The CDR3 bases are TGTGCCAGCAGCCAGGCTAGACAGGAGAATTCACCCCTCCACTTT. Protein product: CASSQARQENSPLHF.

V usage is TRBV6-5 and J usage is TRBJ1-5; tentatively, D is TRBD1 (5 bases). The CDR3 length is 15 residues. The germline V gene has CDR1 MNHEY and CDR2 SVGAGI. V gave up 2 bases and J gave up 9 bases, with 17 bases separating them. The CDR3 loop reads CASSYTSGRESPQHF. The CDR3 region has the DNA TGTGCCAGCAGTTACACCTCAGGGAGGGAGTCGCCCCAGCATTTT.

This clone appeared once. CDR3 nucleotide sequence: TGCGCCAGCAGTGCGACCACAGGGTTCGACCAGCCCCAGCATTTT. Amino acid sequence: CASSATTGFDQPQHF. The chain uses TRBV10-2 and TRBJ1-5, with a tentative D call TRBD1 (6 bases). Trimming took off 4 bases at V and 7 bases at J, with 17 bases between the two ends. CDR3 length equals 15 residues. Germline V gene data show CDR1 as WSHSY and CDR2 as SAAADI.

The chain has TRBV27 and TRBJ2-7, with D perhaps matching TRBD1 (5 bases). CDR3 length equals 13 residues. Germline V lookup: CDR1 MNHEY, CDR2 SMNVEV (reference sequence). V was pared by 2 bases and J by 1 base, with 6 bases between. CDR3 coding DNA: TGTGCCAGCAGTTTAAAGGGGTCCTACGAGCAGTACTTC. It specifies CASSLKGSYEQYF.

This sequence joins TRBV11-2 and TRBJ1-2; 7 bases align to TRBD1. The J segment lost 2 bases and the V segment lost 5 bases, leaving 8 bases of the junction unmatched. This CDR3 spans 15 amino acids. Germline values: CDR1 SGHAT, CDR2 FQNNGV. The CDR3 protein is CASSHEGAGNYGYTF. CDR3 sequence (DNA): TGTGCCAGCAGCCATGAGGGGGCAGGGAACTATGGCTACACCTTC.

The V gene is TRBV5-1, the J gene TRBJ2-7, with 8 bases identical to TRBD2. The CDR3 has 16 residues. V shed 4 bases and J 2 bases; nucleotides not matched to a gene: 11. In germline, CDR1 is SGHRS, CDR2 YFSETQ. In DNA, the CDR3 is TGCGCCAGCAGCCCCGGGGGGGGACGGATGGCCTACGAGCAGTACTTC. The encoded protein is CASSPGGGRMAYEQYF.

The genes are TRBV19 and TRBJ1-5; no clear D gene. Germline-derived CDR1 and CDR2 are LNHDA and SQIVND (reference sequence). V lost 0 bases to trimming and J lost 5 bases, with 8 bases between them. The CDR3 is made up of 14 amino acids. The CDR3 DNA reads as TGTGCCAGTAGTATAGATCTGAGGGATCAGCCCCAGCATTTT. Its protein is CASSIDLRDQPQHF.

The chain links TRBV11-1 to TRBJ2-7; TRBD1 aligns across 7 bases. The trim removed 2 bases at V and 3 bases at J, leaving 4 bases unmatched. This CDR3 contains 14 residues. Germline V gene sequence: CDR1 SGHAT, CDR2 FQDESV (reference sequence). Here the CDR3 DNA reads TGTGCCAGCAGCTTACACGGGACAGACTACGAGCAGTACTTC. Translation: CASSLHGTDYEQYF.

The chain links TRBV30 to TRBJ1-1; 8 bases align to TRBD1. Germline V gene lookup returns CDR1 GTSNPN and CDR2 SVGIG (reference sequence). The CDR3 covers 13 residues. Trimming cost V 8 bases and J 6 bases; bases outside gene matches: 11. The CDR3 reads CAGRGQVSAEAFF. DNA for the CDR3: TGTGCCGGCAGGGGGCAGGTTAGCGCTGAAGCTTTCTTT.

This clone has a single count. V and J are TRBV15 and TRBJ1-1, with D tentatively TRBD1 (5 bases). Trimming removed 2 bases from V and 2 bases from J, with 15 bases in between. Germline V CDR1 and CDR2: LNHNV, YYDKDF (reference sequence). The CDR3 is made up of 16 amino acids. DNA of the CDR3: TGTGCCACCAGCAGACCCCACTTAGACAGAAACACTGAAGCTTTCTTT. Its translation is CATSRPHLDRNTEAFF.

The V call is TRBV19, the J call TRBJ1-5, with TRBD1 matching over 8 bases. Looked up from germline, CDR1 is LNHDA and CDR2 is SQIVND (reference sequence). The junction had 8 bases not matched to a gene; V was cut back by 9 bases and J by 7 bases. The CDR3 loop spans 13 amino acids. Here the CDR3 reads CASGSTGGQPQHF. CDR3 coding DNA: TGTGCCAGCGGCAGTACAGGGGGACAGCCCCAGCATTTT.